A selection of T cell receptor beta chains follows, all from one sample in a study of T cell changes during pregnancy in multiple sclerosis. The data were produced by immunoSEQ multiplex PCR, yet TCRdb's version contains in-frame clones alone and is incomplete. The sample lists about 43,000 clones; roughly 88% were seen once. The sequenced material came from PBMCs (not recorded whether the cells were cultured). These receptors all stem from a female donor with multiple sclerosis, enrolled in a pregnancy study. The CDR3 runs from the conserved cysteine through the conserved F or W.

j_gene	v_gene	CDR3aa
TRBJ2-7	TRBV4-2	CASSQDLLYFLLPREQYF
TRBJ1-3	TRBV18	CASSPMTDTGNTIYF
TRBJ1-2	TRBV5-6	CASALGTGNYGYTF
TRBJ2-3	TRBV18	CASSGEREATDTQYF
TRBJ2-3	TRBV10-3	CAISHRERTDTQYF
TRBJ2-5	TRBV7-3	CASSYGGGSKETQYF
TRBJ1-1	TRBV30	CAWQGAPGTEAFF
TRBJ1-4	TRBV6-1	CASSAEGQRINEKLFF
TRBJ2-3	TRBV5-4	CATVGGAGTDTQYF
TRBJ2-7	TRBV19	CASSPDRLKRDEQYF
TRBJ2-3	TRBV27	CASSLGTSGPYTQYF
TRBJ2-3	TRBV5-1	CASSSRYTGGTDTQYF
TRBJ2-6	TRBV28	CASSLRLSGANVLTF
TRBJ2-3	TRBV7-9	CASSLNSDSTDTQYF
TRBJ2-5	TRBV5-8	CASSRAGQGQETQYF
TRBJ2-1	TRBV25-1	CASSEWRGSYNEQFF
TRBJ1-1	TRBV29-1	CSVQAVTEAFF
TRBJ2-1	TRBV5-1	CASSSTSDAYNEQFF
TRBJ2-6	TRBV30	CALRGRSSGANVLTF
TRBJ2-3	TRBV9	CASSVTPQITDTQYF
TRBJ2-3	TRBV19	CASRVTRRRLQSTDTQYF
TRBJ2-7	TRBV27	CASSPSLEYEQYF